The 25 T cell receptor beta chains reported below all come from one sample, sequenced in a study of T-cell memory formation after mild COVID-19. TCRdb recomputed calls from the 5' RACE reads with MiXCR, one row per CDR3 protein. The data hold around 320,000 distinct CDR3 sequences, with approximately 19% observed a single time. Sequenced: PBMCs or a T cell subset sorted from them (not recorded which). The receptors originated from a man aged 18-30 years who had mild COVID-19 (a few samples of this study predate the infection). Cell type and time point are not known.

This clonotype has just a few counts. The chain uses TRBV5-6 and TRBJ1-2; TRBD1 agrees at 8 bases. From germline, CDR1 is SGHDT and CDR2 YYEEEE. V was pared by 1 base and J by 6 bases, with 11 bases of the junction left unmatched. This CDR3 is 16 amino acids long. The CDR3 region is CASSLSPTGGIDGYTF. DNA of the CDR3: TGTGCCAGCAGCTTGTCCCCAACAGGGGGTATCGATGGCTACACCTTC.

V and J are TRBV20-1 and TRBJ2-1; 10 nucleotides match TRBD2. From germline, CDR1 is DFQATT and CDR2 SNEGSKA (reference sequence). The CDR3 runs to 15 residues. V shed 0 bases, J shed 9 bases, and the junction held 8 bases outside the gene matches. The CDR3 DNA reads as TGCAGTGCTAGAGATCTCACTAGCGGGGATTTTGAGCAGTTCTTC. The encoded protein is CSARDLTSGDFEQFF.

The gene calls are TRBV11-2 and TRBJ2-1, with D possibly being TRBD1 or TRBD2 (5 bases each). The V gene lost 0 bases and the J gene lost 0 bases, with 12 bases spanning the gap. The CDR3 is 17 amino acids. CDR1 and CDR2 from the germline V gene are SGHAT and FQNNGV. DNA for the CDR3: TGTGCCAGCAGCTTAGATGGGACCGGAGTCTCCTACAATGAGCAGTTCTTC. It translates to CASSLDGTGVSYNEQFF. The full variable domain, rest sourced from reference TRBV11-2 and TRBJ2-1, is EAGVAQSPRYKIIEKRQSVAFWCNPISGHATLYWYQQILGQGPKLLIQFQNNGVVDDSQLPKDRFSAERLKGVDSTLKIQPAKLEDSAVYLCASSLDGTGVSYNEQFFGPGTRLTVL.

The chain links TRBV6-1 to TRBJ2-5, with 13 bases lining up with TRBD2. V gave up 6 bases and J gave up 4 bases; unmatched junction bases: 8. Per the germline V gene, CDR1 is MNHNS and CDR2 is SASEGT. This CDR3 has 16 residues. This CDR3 is CASRRTSGGLGETQYF. DNA for the CDR3: TGTGCCAGCAGACGGACTAGCGGGGGTCTTGGAGAGACCCAGTACTTC.

This clonotype occurred a few times. The V and J genes are TRBV15 and TRBJ2-7; a weak D match, TRBD1 (6 bases). Per the germline V gene, CDR1 is LNHNV and CDR2 is YYDKDF (reference sequence). V was shortened by 0 bases and J by 3 bases, with 12 bases between the two germline ends. The CDR3 loop spans 15 amino acids. CDR3 loop: CATSRDLGRGYEQYF. In DNA form, the CDR3 reads TGTGCCACCAGCAGAGATCTCGGCAGGGGCTACGAGCAGTACTTC.

The rearrangement links TRBV28 to TRBJ1-1; D remains ambiguous. The CDR3 consists of 12 residues. V was shortened by 4 bases and J by 11 bases, with 14 bases between the two germline ends. Germline lookup yields CDR1 MDHEN and CDR2 SYDVKM. CDR3 nucleotides: TGTGCCAGCAGTTCCACCGGACGAACGGCTTTCTTT. This sequence encodes CASSSTGRTAFF.

V gene TRBV12-3 or TRBV12-4 combines with J gene TRBJ2-5, with TRBD2 matching over 10 bases. The CDR3 runs 16 residues. Losses at the gene ends were 4 bases for V and 2 bases for J; bases not matched to a gene: 7. CDR3 bases: TGTGCCAGCAGTTATCTGAGCGGGGGGGATCAAGAGACCCAGTACTTC. Translated, it gives CASSYLSGGDQETQYF.

This clonotype has only a few counts. The CDR3 DNA reads TGTGCCAGTTCAGGTTTGCTTGAGCGAAACACCATATATTTT. Protein product: CASSGLLERNTIYF. This sequence joins TRBV25-1 and TRBJ1-3; D not certain. The CDR3 contains 14 residues. Germline V gives CDR1 MGHDK, CDR2 SYGVNS. V was cut by 9 bases and J by 5 bases, with 17 bases left in between.

This clonotype turned up a few times. The rearrangement joins TRBV7-8 to TRBJ1-3, with a possible D match to TRBD1 (5 bases). Trimming removed 7 bases at V and 2 bases at J, with 18 bases between. The CDR3 is 16 amino acids. Germline V gives CDR1 SGHVS, CDR2 FQNEAQ. The CDR3 protein is CASTPIGTWAGNTIYF. CDR3 nucleotide sequence: TGTGCCAGCACCCCCATCGGGACTTGGGCTGGAAACACCATATATTTT. Full variable domain (missing parts from reference TRBV7-8 and TRBJ1-3): GAGVSQSPRYKVAKRGQDVALRCDPISGHVSLFWYQQALGQGPEFLTYFQNEAQLDKSGLPSDRFFAERPEGSVSTLKIQRTQQEDSAVYLCASTPIGTWAGNTIYFGEGSWLTVV.

CDR3 sequence: CASSLAYTLKPQHF. CDR3 nucleotides: TGTGCCAGCAGCTTGGCCTACACCCTTAAGCCCCAGCATTTT. The chain employs TRBV5-5 and TRBJ1-5; D is unclear. Trimming took 0 bases from V and 8 from J, leaving 12 bases between them. Germline assignment: CDR1 SGHKS and CDR2 YYEKEE (reference sequence). This CDR3 contains 14 residues.

V usage is TRBV30 and J usage is TRBJ1-1; no clear D gene. Germline lookup yields CDR1 GTSNPN and CDR2 SVGIG (reference sequence). The CDR3 loop spans 14 amino acids. V was trimmed by 0 bases and J by 0 bases, leaving 8 bases between them. CDR3 region: CAWSVLGMNTEAFF. CDR3 nucleotide sequence: TGTGCCTGGAGTGTACTTGGCATGAACACTGAAGCTTTCTTT.

This clonotype has ten or more counts. The junction and the germline gene differ at one end; a read error may be behind it. V usage is TRBV2 and J usage is TRBJ1-4; D not resolved. Per germline, CDR1 SNHLY and CDR2 FYNNEI. This CDR3 has 12 amino acids. The CDR3: CASSPLETGVHF. The DNA for the CDR3 is TGTGCCAGCAGTCCCTTGGAGACGGGTGTCCATTTT. Filled out from reference TRBV2 and TRBJ1-4, the complete variable domain reads EPEVTQTPSHQVTQMGQEVILRCVPISNHLYFYWYRQILGQKVEFLVSFYNNEISEKSEIFDDQFSVERPDGSNFTLKIRSTKLEDSAMYFCASSPLETGVHFGSGTQLSVL.

This chain connects TRBV12-3 or TRBV12-4 to TRBJ2-7; D may be TRBD1 or TRBD2 (5 bases each). Trimming took 5 bases from V and 3 from J, leaving 11 bases between them. The CDR3 runs 13 residues. CDR3 amino acids: CASSPGTVYEQYV. In DNA form, the CDR3 reads TGTGCCAGCAGTCCAGGGACGGTCTACGAGCAGTACGTC.

The V and J genes are TRBV6-6 and TRBJ2-1; 8 nucleotides line up with TRBD2. Trimming cost V 2 bases and J 5 bases; bases outside gene matches: 8. CDR3 length: 16 residues. From germline, CDR1 is MNHNY and CDR2 SVGAGI (reference sequence). This chain's CDR3 is CASSYVTGGPDNEQFF. The DNA for the CDR3 is TGTGCCAGCAGTTACGTGACGGGGGGGCCGGACAATGAGCAGTTCTTC.

This clonotype was observed a single time. The chain has TRBV19 and TRBJ2-2; weak D call: TRBD1 (6 bases). The germline V gene has CDR1 LNHDA and CDR2 SQIVND (reference sequence). The CDR3 extends over 15 amino acids. Trimming removed 1 base at V and 8 bases at J, with 14 bases between. CDR3 nucleotide sequence: TGTGCCAGTAGTATAGGGCCTCAGGGGCCGGGGGAGCTGTTTTTT. This translates into CASSIGPQGPGELFF.

The chain employs TRBV7-2 and TRBJ1-5; no reliable D call. From germline, CDR1 is SGHTA and CDR2 FQGNSA. Trimming removed 3 bases at V and 5 bases at J, with 5 bases between. CDR3 length equals 12 residues. The DNA of the CDR3 is TGTGCCAGCAGCTTTTTGGATCAGCCCCAGCATTTT. It codes for CASSFLDQPQHF.

This clonotype was observed a few times. This sequence joins TRBV7-9 and TRBJ1-1, with D uncertain. This CDR3 is 17 amino acids long. Looked up from germline, CDR1 is SEHNR and CDR2 is FQNEAQ (reference sequence). Trimming shortened V by 5 bases and J by 3 bases, and 22 bases separated the two germline ends. The CDR3 reads CASSPRRIAREDTEAFF. The CDR3 DNA reads TGTGCCAGCAGCCCCCGTCGGATTGCAAGGGAGGACACTGAAGCTTTCTTT.

This clonotype was counted a few times. V and J are TRBV20-1 and TRBJ2-5; D is perhaps TRBD2 (5 bases). The length of the CDR3 is 13 residues. V lost 6 bases and J 5 bases, leaving 16 bases between the germline ends. The germline V gene encodes CDR1 DFQATT and CDR2 SNEGSKA (reference sequence). The CDR3 protein is CSAPQAGWETQYF. The CDR3 bases are TGCAGTGCACCTCAGGCGGGTTGGGAGACCCAGTACTTC.

This sequence joins TRBV12-3 or TRBV12-4 and TRBJ2-7; 8 nucleotides line up with TRBD2. The CDR3 extends over 15 amino acids. The J segment lost 3 bases and the V segment lost 6 bases, leaving 10 bases of the junction unmatched. The chain's CDR3 is CASSLVRGGRYEQYF. As DNA, the CDR3 is TGTGCCAGCAGCCTAGTTCGGGGGGGGCGCTACGAGCAGTACTTC.

This chain uses TRBV20-1 with TRBJ2-7; 10 nucleotides line up with TRBD2. The junction had 5 bases not matched to a gene; V was cut back by 0 bases and J by 0 bases. Per germline, CDR1 DFQATT and CDR2 SNEGSKA (reference sequence). The CDR3 has 16 amino acids. CDR3: CSAREGGLASSYEQYV. The CDR3 DNA reads TGCAGTGCTAGAGAGGGGGGACTAGCGAGCTCCTACGAGCAGTACGTC.

This chain links TRBV29-1 with TRBJ2-7, with D possibly called TRBD1 or TRBD2 (7 bases each). The V gene's germline CDR1 is SQVTM and CDR2 ANQGSEA. Trimming removed 7 bases at V and 2 bases at J, with 21 bases between. The CDR3 is 15 residues long. The CDR3 nucleotides read TGCAGCGCGGGGGGAACAGGGGAAGTACCCTACGAGCAGTACTTC. Its translation is CSAGGTGEVPYEQYF.

V and J are TRBV15 and TRBJ2-7; 10 positions agree with TRBD2. Trimming cost V 4 bases and J 3 bases; bases outside gene matches: 6. The CDR3 is made up of 15 amino acids. Germline CDR1 and CDR2: LNHNV and YYDKDF (reference sequence). The CDR3 sequence: CATSKLAGANYEQYF. CDR3 bases: TGTGCCACCAGCAAGCTAGCGGGGGCCAACTACGAGCAGTACTTC.

This clonotype was picked up a small number of times. The chain recombines TRBV5-1 with TRBJ1-4, with 8 bases aligning to TRBD1. CDR1 SGHRS and CDR2 YFSETQ come from the germline V gene. The V gene end was trimmed by 4 bases and the J gene end by 8 bases; junction bases not matched to a gene: 10. CDR3 length: 15 amino acids. CDR3 DNA: TGCGCCAGCAGCCTTCAGGGGGCTAGTAGGGAAAAACTGTTTTTT. Its protein product is CASSLQGASREKLFF. Combining the CDR3 with reference TRBV5-1 and TRBJ1-4 gives the whole variable domain KAGVTQTPRYLIKTRGQQVTLSCSPISGHRSVSWYQQTPGQGLQFLFEYFSETQRNKGNFPGRFSGRQFSNSRSEMNVSTLELGDSALYLCASSLQGASREKLFFGSGTQLSVL.

This clonotype appeared a single time. This chain links TRBV3-1 with TRBJ2-7; TRBD1 or TRBD2 may be the D gene (6 bases each). CDR3 length: 17 amino acids. Trimming cost V 3 bases and J 4 bases, with 22 bases left between them. Germline-derived CDR1 and CDR2 are LGHDT and YNNKEL (reference sequence). The CDR3 here is CASSHRDTGENAYEQYV. In DNA, the CDR3 is TGTGCCAGCAGCCATAGGGACACGGGAGAGAACGCGTACGAGCAGTACGTC.

The chain links TRBV3-1 to TRBJ2-2; 9 bases are shared with TRBD2. The junction had 5 bases not matched to a gene; V was cut back by 3 bases and J by 6 bases. The length of the CDR3 is 15 residues. The germline CDR1 and CDR2 sequences are LGHDT and YNNKEL (reference sequence). CDR3 nucleotide sequence: TGTGCCAGCAGCCAGCGGGGGGGCCTATCCGGGGAGCTGTTTTTT. Its translation is CASSQRGGLSGELFF.